This TCR beta chain comes out of a study of blood T cells in healthy people across ages. Whole-study findings and limits: TCR beta diversity was tightly associated with the proportion of naive T cells.

For this clonotype: What it recognizes is unknown.

Sample-barcoded 5' priming and a J-beta primer mix drove a second PCR of about 6 to 12 cycles. TCRdb passed the 5' RACE reads through MiXCR, listing each CDR3 protein once. The table has more than 650,000 distinct CDR3 sequences, 22% seen once. Germline V CDR1 and CDR2: MGHDK, SYGVNS. There are 13 residues in the CDR3. V trimming: 8 bases; J trimming: 3 bases; junction bases outside the gene matches: 4. Input material: blood. The sequence derives from a man aged 65 to 79 in good health. The J gene is TRBJ1-1, the V gene TRBV25-1, with TRBD1 matching 9 bases. CDR3 sequence (DNA): TGTGCCAGCGAACGACAGGGGGACACTGAAGCTTTCTTT. Protein product: CASERQGDTEAFF.